Listed below are T cell receptor beta chains from one sample, sequenced in a study of breast tumors, draining lymph nodes, adjacent tissues. TCRdb itself ran the multiplex PCR reads through MiXCR, one entry per CDR3 protein. Of roughly 220,000 distinct CDR3 sequences in the sample, under 35% were seen once. The source material was axillary lymph node tissue. The origin of the receptors is a female donor with breast cancer. Some clones in this sample may be carry-over from other donors' samples. CDR3s include the opening cysteine and the closing phenylalanine or tryptophan. A D gene is named only where the DNA matches it firmly. Rows give clone size only sometimes, using once, few, many, or a class for an expanded clone.

j_gene: TRBJ2-1
len: 15
v_gene: TRBV6-5
abundance: many
d_gene: TRBD1
CDR3nt: TGTGCCAGCAGTCCACAGGGGGGCGGTCACAATGAGCAGTTCTTC
CDR3aa: CASSPQGGGHNEQFF

j_gene: TRBJ1-3
len: 16
v_gene: TRBV11-2
abundance: -
d_gene: -
CDR3nt: TGTGCCAGCAGCTTACCTGGCGGGGTCTCTGGAAACACCATATATTTT
CDR3aa: CASSLPGGVSGNTIYF

j_gene: TRBJ2-5
len: 19
v_gene: TRBV6-6
abundance: many
d_gene: TRBD2
CDR3nt: TGTGCCAGCAGTTACTTCGGACTAGCGGGGGGGACCTTCCCAGAGACCCAGTACTTC
CDR3aa: CASSYFGLAGGTFPETQYF

j_gene: TRBJ2-7
len: 17
v_gene: TRBV4-1
abundance: few
d_gene: -
CDR3nt: TGCGCCAGCAGCCAAGACCCGCCTTGGGGGAGCTCCTACGAGCAGTACTTC
CDR3aa: CASSQDPPWGSSYEQYF

j_gene: TRBJ2-5
len: 15
v_gene: TRBV4-1
abundance: many
d_gene: -
CDR3nt: TGCGCCAGCAGCCACGGTGCTAAAGCCGAAGAGACCCAGTACTTC
CDR3aa: CASSHGAKAEETQYF

j_gene: TRBJ2-3
len: 15
v_gene: TRBV6-2/TRBV6-3
abundance: -
d_gene: TRBD2
CDR3nt: TGTGCCAGCAGTAACGGACTAGCGGGATCCGATACGCAGTATTTT
CDR3aa: CASSNGLAGSDTQYF

j_gene: TRBJ2-7
len: 15
v_gene: TRBV11-2
abundance: -
d_gene: -
CDR3nt: TGTGCCAGCAGCTTAGAAGGGAGCGTCTCCTACGAGCAGTACTTC
CDR3aa: CASSLEGSVSYEQYF

j_gene: TRBJ2-1
len: 14
v_gene: TRBV28
abundance: -
d_gene: -
CDR3nt: TGTGCCAGCAGTTTAGTTGGATTCGTCAATGAGCAGTTCTTC
CDR3aa: CASSLVGFVNEQFF

j_gene: TRBJ1-2
len: 11
v_gene: TRBV12-3/TRBV12-4
abundance: many
d_gene: -
CDR3nt: TGTGCCAGCAGTTTGGGAGCGCGTCCCATCTTC
CDR3aa: CASSLGARPIF

j_gene: TRBJ2-7
len: 14
v_gene: TRBV4-1
abundance: -
d_gene: -
CDR3nt: TGCGCCAGCAGCCAAGTAATCGGGAGTTACGAGCAGTACTTC
CDR3aa: CASSQVIGSYEQYF

j_gene: TRBJ2-3
len: 13
v_gene: TRBV9
abundance: once
d_gene: TRBD2
CDR3nt: TGTGCCAGCAGCGTAGGGGAGGGGGATACGCAGTATTTT
CDR3aa: CASSVGEGDTQYF

j_gene: TRBJ2-2
len: 17
v_gene: TRBV7-2
abundance: -
d_gene: TRBD1
CDR3nt: TGTGCCAGCAGGGGCCCCGGACAGGGGGCGCGTACCGGGGAGCTGTTTTTT
CDR3aa: CASRGPGQGARTGELFF

j_gene: TRBJ2-1
len: 15
v_gene: TRBV6-1
abundance: few
d_gene: -
CDR3nt: TGTGCCAGCGATTCCGGGATAATCCGTAGGAATGAGCAGTTCTTC
CDR3aa: CASDSGIIRRNEQFF

j_gene: TRBJ2-3
len: 13
v_gene: TRBV7-3
abundance: many
d_gene: -
CDR3nt: TGTGCCAGCAGCTTAGAAGCACGAGATACGCAGTATTTT
CDR3aa: CASSLEARDTQYF

j_gene: TRBJ2-1
len: 15
v_gene: TRBV4-1
abundance: many
d_gene: TRBD2
CDR3nt: TGCGCCAGCAGCCAAGCGGGAGGGTTCTACAATGAGCAGTTCTTC
CDR3aa: CASSQAGGFYNEQFF

j_gene: TRBJ2-3
len: 12
v_gene: TRBV7-2
abundance: -
d_gene: TRBD2
CDR3nt: TGTGCCAGCAGCTTAGTGACTAGCGGGGAGTATTTT
CDR3aa: CASSLVTSGEYF

j_gene: TRBJ2-5
len: 18
v_gene: TRBV9
abundance: many
d_gene: TRBD1
CDR3nt: TGTGCCAGCAGCGTAGATCCGGAGGGCCAGGGGGCATGGGAGACCCAGTACTTC
CDR3aa: CASSVDPEGQGAWETQYF

j_gene: TRBJ2-5
len: 14
v_gene: TRBV6-2/TRBV6-3
abundance: many
d_gene: TRBD2
CDR3nt: TGTGCCAGCAGCCCCTACCTCCGGGGGGGGACCCAGTACTTC
CDR3aa: CASSPYLRGGTQYF

j_gene: TRBJ2-2
len: 19
v_gene: TRBV11-2
abundance: -
d_gene: TRBD2
CDR3nt: TGTGCCAGCAGCTTAGAGGGTAGCGGGGGCCGACAGAACACCGGGGAGCTGTTTTTT
CDR3aa: CASSLEGSGGRQNTGELFF

j_gene: TRBJ2-2
len: 17
v_gene: TRBV5-5
abundance: few
d_gene: TRBD2
CDR3nt: TGTGCCAGCAGCTTGGCCGGCGGGGGGGTGGACACCGGGGAGCTGTTTTTT
CDR3aa: CASSLAGGGVDTGELFF

j_gene: TRBJ2-1
len: 18
v_gene: TRBV11-1
abundance: few
d_gene: TRBD2
CDR3nt: TGTGCCAGCAGCTTAGAGACTCGGGCGGGAGGGATGTACAATGAGCAGTTCTTC
CDR3aa: CASSLETRAGGMYNEQFF

j_gene: TRBJ1-2
len: 16
v_gene: TRBV28
abundance: -
d_gene: -
CDR3nt: TGTGCCAGCAGTCTAAGTATGGGCGGGGCCTTGTATGGCTACACCTTC
CDR3aa: CASSLSMGGALYGYTF

j_gene: TRBJ2-3
len: 14
v_gene: TRBV20-1
abundance: once
d_gene: -
CDR3nt: TGCAGGGCTACAGGGAGGTCTTGGACAGATACGCAGTATTTT
CDR3aa: CRATGRSWTDTQYF

j_gene: TRBJ2-2
len: 16
v_gene: TRBV11-2
abundance: many
d_gene: -
CDR3nt: TGTGCCAGCAGCCCCTCCGGGACATTGAACACCGGGGAGCTGTTTTTT
CDR3aa: CASSPSGTLNTGELFF

j_gene: TRBJ1-1
len: 13
v_gene: TRBV29-1
abundance: -
d_gene: -
CDR3nt: TGCAGCGTTGATTCGACCAGGCGCACTGAAGCTTTCTTT
CDR3aa: CSVDSTRRTEAFF

j_gene: TRBJ2-5
len: 12
v_gene: TRBV24-1
abundance: few
d_gene: -
CDR3nt: TGTGCCACCAGTAGGGGGGTAGAGACCCAGTACTTC
CDR3aa: CATSRGVETQYF

j_gene: TRBJ2-2
len: 16
v_gene: TRBV12-5
abundance: many
d_gene: -
CDR3nt: TGTGCTAGTGCCCGGCGAAGGGGATATCGGAACGGGGAGCTGTTTTTT
CDR3aa: CASARRRGYRNGELFF

j_gene: TRBJ1-4
len: 14
v_gene: TRBV20-1
abundance: many
d_gene: -
CDR3nt: TGCAGTGCTAGGATGGGGGGGCGCGATGAAAAACTGTTTTTT
CDR3aa: CSARMGGRDEKLFF

j_gene: TRBJ2-1
len: 17
v_gene: TRBV4-1
abundance: many
d_gene: TRBD2
CDR3nt: TGCGCCAGCAGCCGAGACATGTGGGGGGGACGTTACAATGAGCAGTTCTTC
CDR3aa: CASSRDMWGGRYNEQFF

j_gene: TRBJ1-5
len: 14
v_gene: TRBV12-3/TRBV12-4
abundance: many
d_gene: -
CDR3nt: TGTGCCAGCAGAGCAACAGGGTTAGGGCAGCCCCAGCATTTT
CDR3aa: CASRATGLGQPQHF

j_gene: TRBJ2-7
len: 13
v_gene: TRBV2
abundance: -
d_gene: TRBD1
CDR3nt: TGTGCCAGCGAGGGACAGGGGGCCCGCGAGCAGTACTTC
CDR3aa: CASEGQGAREQYF

j_gene: TRBJ2-7
len: 15
v_gene: TRBV12-5
abundance: many
d_gene: TRBD1
CDR3nt: TGTGCTAGTGGTTTAGGAAACAGGGGCCCCTACGAGCAGTACTTC
CDR3aa: CASGLGNRGPYEQYF

j_gene: TRBJ2-4
len: 17
v_gene: TRBV11-2
abundance: few
d_gene: -
CDR3nt: TGTGCCAGCAGTTTGGACGTGAGGCAAATAGCCAAAAACATTCAGTACTTC
CDR3aa: CASSLDVRQIAKNIQYF

j_gene: TRBJ1-3
len: 18
v_gene: TRBV7-9
abundance: many
d_gene: -
CDR3nt: TGTGCCAGCAGCAAGACCTGGGACGCCAGGGGCTCGGGAAACACCATATATTTT
CDR3aa: CASSKTWDARGSGNTIYF

j_gene: TRBJ2-5
len: 13
v_gene: TRBV29-1
abundance: -
d_gene: -
CDR3nt: TGCAGCGTTGTCAGCCCAGGAGGGAGAACCCAGTACTTC
CDR3aa: CSVVSPGGRTQYF

j_gene: TRBJ2-7
len: 13
v_gene: TRBV7-2
abundance: many
d_gene: TRBD2
CDR3nt: TGTGCCATCTCTTCTAGCGGGGGGTACGAGCAGTACTTC
CDR3aa: CAISSSGGYEQYF

j_gene: TRBJ2-3
len: 16
v_gene: TRBV7-8
abundance: many
d_gene: TRBD2
CDR3nt: TGTGCCAGCAGAGGTTCTAGCGGGTTGGGCACAGATACGCAGTATTTT
CDR3aa: CASRGSSGLGTDTQYF

j_gene: TRBJ2-3
len: 17
v_gene: TRBV5-1
abundance: many
d_gene: TRBD2
CDR3nt: TGCGCCAGCAGCTCGGTTCCGGGTAGCGGGGACACAGATACGCAGTATTTT
CDR3aa: CASSSVPGSGDTDTQYF

j_gene: TRBJ2-2
len: 13
v_gene: TRBV6-6
abundance: -
d_gene: -
CDR3nt: TGTGCCAGCAGTTTGCTCCGAGGCGGGGAGCTGTTTTTT
CDR3aa: CASSLLRGGELFF

j_gene: TRBJ2-7
len: 16
v_gene: TRBV4-2
abundance: many
d_gene: TRBD2
CDR3nt: TGTGCCAGCAGCCAGAATGATCGGGGGGGATACTACGAGCAGTACTTC
CDR3aa: CASSQNDRGGYYEQYF

j_gene: TRBJ1-2
len: 16
v_gene: TRBV10-3
abundance: many
d_gene: TRBD1
CDR3nt: TGTGCCATCAGTGGGACGACAGGGGGCCTCATCTATGGCTACACCTTC
CDR3aa: CAISGTTGGLIYGYTF

j_gene: TRBJ2-5
len: 15
v_gene: TRBV2
abundance: -
d_gene: TRBD1
CDR3nt: TGTGCCAGCAGCGCTGATAAGGACAGGGGGGAGACCCAGTACTTC
CDR3aa: CASSADKDRGETQYF

j_gene: TRBJ1-3
len: 16
v_gene: TRBV12-3/TRBV12-4
abundance: many
d_gene: -
CDR3nt: TGTGCCAGCAGTTTGTGGGGGGGAAACTCTGGAAACACCATATATTTT
CDR3aa: CASSLWGGNSGNTIYF

j_gene: TRBJ1-2
len: 12
v_gene: TRBV7-2
abundance: many
d_gene: -
CDR3nt: TGTGCCAGCAGCACATCTAACTATGGCTACACCTTC
CDR3aa: CASSTSNYGYTF

j_gene: TRBJ2-7
len: 13
v_gene: TRBV12-3/TRBV12-4
abundance: many
d_gene: -
CDR3nt: TGTGCCAGCAGCCCTACAGGTACCTACGAGCAGTACTTC
CDR3aa: CASSPTGTYEQYF

j_gene: TRBJ2-1
len: 16
v_gene: TRBV4-1
abundance: many
d_gene: TRBD2
CDR3nt: TGCGCCAGCAGCCAATCCGGGACTAGCGGTAATGGTGAGCAGTTCTTC
CDR3aa: CASSQSGTSGNGEQFF